The 23 T cell receptor beta chains in this list originate from one sample, sequenced in a study of blood T cell repertoires in COVID-19. The repertoire was sequenced with immunoSEQ multiplex PCR; TCRdb's copy has only in-frame clones and lacks some. The data show fewer than 300,000 clones, approximately 80% seen once. Material: peripheral blood. All receptors come from a woman aged 60-75 years with active or convalescent COVID-19.

The rearrangement joins TRBV24-1 to TRBJ1-1; possibly TRBD1 for D (6 bases). Between the trimmed V and J ends, which lost 0 bases and 5 bases, there was a span of 6 bases. Looked up from germline, CDR1 is KGHDR and CDR2 is SFDVKD. CDR3 length equals 13 residues. The CDR3 loop is CATSDLTGTEAFF. CDR3 sequence (DNA): TGTGCCACCAGTGATTTGACAGGGACTGAAGCTTTCTTT.

The chain is built from TRBV5-4 and TRBJ2-2; 7 bases agree with TRBD2. Germline CDR1 is SGHNT and CDR2 is YYREEE (reference sequence). V lost 1 base and J lost 5; bases outside the gene matches: 11. The CDR3 spans 17 residues. CDR3 protein: CASSLTRLADLTGELFF. The CDR3 DNA reads TGTGCCAGCAGCTTGACGCGTCTAGCGGATTTAACCGGGGAGCTGTTTTTT.

The chain uses TRBV18 and TRBJ1-1; D is uncertain. Germline values: CDR1 KGHSH, CDR2 LQKENI. V lost 2 bases, J lost 0 bases, and 13 bases lay in between. The CDR3 runs 16 residues. CDR3 amino acids: CASSPDSSTMNTEAFF. CDR3 nucleotide sequence: TGTGCCAGCTCACCAGACTCTTCTACTATGAACACTGAAGCTTTCTTT. The full variable domain, in which reference TRBV18 and TRBJ1-1 provide the parts outside the CDR3, is NAGVMQNPRHLVRRRGQEARLRCSPMKGHSHVYWYRQLPEEGLKFMVYLQKENIIDESGMPKERFSAEFPKEGPSILRIQQVVRGDSAAYFCASSPDSSTMNTEAFFGQGTRLTVV.

This clone was detected only once. V is TRBV27 and J is TRBJ1-3; 9 nucleotides match TRBD1. CDR1 is MNHEY, CDR2 SMNVEV, per germline (reference sequence). Trimming cost V 7 bases and J 0 bases; bases outside gene matches: 4. The CDR3 has 15 amino acids. CDR3 bases: TGTGCCAGCACCATGACAGGGGGCTCTGGAAACACCATATATTTT. Protein product: CASTMTGGSGNTIYF.

This clone has just a few counts. V usage is TRBV24-1 and J usage is TRBJ1-3, with TRBD1 identical over 7 bases. The CDR3 is 17 residues long. V trimming: 3 bases; J trimming: 0 bases; junction bases outside the gene matches: 7. Germline CDR1 KGHDR, CDR2 SFDVKD. The DNA of the CDR3 is TGTGCCACCAGTGATACCCCAGACAGGGTCTCTGGAAACACCATATATTTT. Protein: CATSDTPDRVSGNTIYF.

In its sample, this clone was seen a few times. This chain uses TRBV7-8 with TRBJ2-2; 7 bases agree with TRBD2. CDR3 length: 14 residues. Per germline, CDR1 SGHVS and CDR2 FQNEAQ. Trimming cost V 4 bases and J 4 bases; bases outside gene matches: 3. For the CDR3, the DNA is TGTGCCAGCAGCTGGGAGGGGTTCACCGGGGAGCTGTTTTTT. It codes for CASSWEGFTGELFF.

The chain is built from TRBV7-8 and TRBJ1-2; TRBD1 might be the D (6 bases). Germline CDR1 SGHVS, CDR2 FQNEAQ. CDR3 length equals 16 residues. Trimming took 1 base from V and 3 from J, leaving 15 bases between them. CDR3 nucleotide sequence: TGTGCCAGCAGCTTAGTAGGGGGGGCGCAGGACTATGGCTACACCTTC. It yields the protein CASSLVGGAQDYGYTF. Variable domain in full (rest from reference TRBV7-8 and TRBJ1-2): GAGVSQSPRYKVAKRGQDVALRCDPISGHVSLFWYQQALGQGPEFLTYFQNEAQLDKSGLPSDRFFAERPEGSVSTLKIQRTQQEDSAVYLCASSLVGGAQDYGYTFGSGTRLTVV.

The genes are TRBV18 and TRBJ2-7; D may be TRBD2 (5 bases). CDR3 length equals 14 residues. V was pared by 3 bases and J by 2 bases, with 11 bases between. Germline V gene data show CDR1 as KGHSH and CDR2 as LQKENI. The CDR3 DNA is TGTGCCAGCTCACCGGGAAGCGGTCCCTACGAGCAGTACTTC. It is translated as CASSPGSGPYEQYF.

This chain links TRBV6-5 with TRBJ1-2, with TRBD1 matching 8 bases. This CDR3 is built from 15 residues. J lost 7 bases, V lost 0 bases, and 7 bases had no gene match. Germline loops: CDR1 MNHEY, CDR2 SVGAGI. CDR3 nucleotides: TGTGCCAGCAGTTACTCGAGGACAGGGCGAGGTGGCTACACCTTC. As protein: CASSYSRTGRGGYTF.

This clone turned up a few times. The V gene is TRBV7-2, the J gene TRBJ2-3; TRBD2 aligns across 8 bases. The J segment lost 0 bases and the V segment lost 1 base, leaving 3 bases of the junction unmatched. CDR3 length: 16 amino acids. Germline assignment: CDR1 SGHTA and CDR2 FQGNSA. CDR3 loop: CASSLGPSGSTDTQYF. The CDR3 coding sequence is TGTGCCAGCAGCTTAGGGCCTAGCGGGAGCACAGATACGCAGTATTTT. Combining the CDR3 with reference TRBV7-2 and TRBJ2-3 gives the whole variable domain GAGVSQSPSNKVTEKGKDVELRCDPISGHTALYWYRQSLGQGLEFLIYFQGNSAPDKSGLPSDRFSAERTGGSVSTLTIQRTQQEDSAVYLCASSLGPSGSTDTQYFGPGTRLTVL.

V usage is TRBV30 and J usage is TRBJ2-5; TRBD2 matches 9 bases. V was pared by 2 bases and J by 5 bases, with 9 bases of the junction left unmatched. Germline CDR1 GTSNPN, CDR2 SVGIG (reference sequence). The CDR3 loop spans 15 amino acids. As DNA, the CDR3 is TGTGCCTGGAGTCCGGGGACTAGCAATGCCGAGACCCAGTACTTC. Its translation: CAWSPGTSNAETQYF.

This clone was seen a handful of times. The chain links TRBV6-5 to TRBJ2-5, with 9 bases aligning to TRBD2. This CDR3 has 15 residues. V lost 6 bases and J lost 5; bases outside the gene matches: 10. Germline assignment: CDR1 MNHEY and CDR2 SVGAGI. CDR3 in DNA: TGTGCCAGCAGGGGAAGCGGGGGGCTTGGGGAGACCCAGTACTTC. Amino acids: CASRGSGGLGETQYF.

In this sample, this clone turned up a few times. The chain is built from TRBV3-1 (or the pseudogene TRBV3-2) and TRBJ2-4; D gene unclear. Trimming took 6 bases from V and 0 from J, leaving 6 bases between them. The germline V gene has CDR1 LGHDT and CDR2 YNNKEL (reference sequence). The CDR3 contains 13 residues. CDR3 region: CASSSVAKNIQYF. In DNA form, the CDR3 reads TGTGCCAGCAGTTCGGTAGCCAAAAACATTCAGTACTTC.

The chain employs TRBV9 and TRBJ2-1, with 9 nucleotides matching TRBD1. The CDR3 runs to 15 residues. CDR1 SGDLS and CDR2 YYNGEE come from the germline V gene. V gave up 4 bases and J gave up 3 bases; unmatched junction bases: 5. The CDR3 DNA reads as TGTGCCAGCAGCCCCGGACAGGGGCGCTACAATGAGCAGTTCTTC. Encoded protein: CASSPGQGRYNEQFF.

The V call is TRBV28, the J call TRBJ2-1; a weak D match, TRBD2 (6 bases). The CDR3 covers 11 residues. The germline V gene encodes CDR1 MDHEN and CDR2 SYDVKM. The V end lost 7 bases, the J end lost 8 bases, and 9 bases lay between the germline ends. CDR3 residues: CASTSGDEQFF. CDR3 nucleotide sequence: TGTGCCAGCACCTCGGGGGATGAGCAGTTCTTC.

DNA of the CDR3: TGCGCCAGCAGCCAAGAGAGGGGGGGGAGGGCGAACACTGAAGCTTTCTTT. It yields the protein CASSQERGGRANTEAFF. The V and J genes are TRBV4-1 and TRBJ1-1; the D gene is possibly TRBD1 (6 bases). CDR1 is MGHRA, CDR2 YSYEKL, per germline. The CDR3 totals 17 residues. V was pared by 0 bases and J by 1 base, with 15 bases between.

The chain recombines TRBV7-2 with TRBJ1-4, with D perhaps TRBD1 (6 bases). V dropped 4 bases and J dropped 4 bases, with 19 bases sitting between them. This CDR3 is 17 amino acids long. CDR1 SGHTA and CDR2 FQGNSA come from the germline V gene. The CDR3 reads CASSSLPSGALNEKLFF. The CDR3 DNA sequence: TGTGCCAGCAGCTCGTTACCGTCAGGGGCCCTTAATGAAAAACTGTTTTTT.

The V call is TRBV7-6, the J call TRBJ2-2, with D possibly TRBD2 on 5 matching bases. The V gene lost 3 bases and the J gene lost 4 bases, with 12 bases spanning the gap. Germline loops: CDR1 SGHVS, CDR2 FNYEAQ. This CDR3 contains 15 residues. The CDR3 nucleotides read TGTGCCAGCAGCTTTCAGAGGGTGGGCACCGGGGAGCTGTTTTTT. Translation gives CASSFQRVGTGELFF.

This sequence joins TRBV6-2 or TRBV6-3 and TRBJ2-2; a weak D match, TRBD1 (5 bases). Germline CDR1 is MNHEY and CDR2 is SVGEGT. The CDR3 runs to 15 residues. Deletions cut 0 bases from V and 6 bases from J, with 11 bases between. The DNA of the CDR3 is TGTGCCAGCAGTTACTCGAGGTTGGGGCCCGGGGAGCTGTTTTTT. Translated, it gives CASSYSRLGPGELFF.

This clone was recorded a few times. The chain carries TRBV27 and TRBJ1-1; 8 bases are shared with TRBD1. The ends lost 3 bases at V and 0 bases at J; junction bases unmatched: 9. The CDR3 spans 17 residues. Germline-derived CDR1 and CDR2 are MNHEY and SMNVEV (reference sequence). The CDR3 DNA reads TGTGCCAGCAGTTTGGGCAGGGGGCAAGCCATGAACACTGAAGCTTTCTTT. Translation gives CASSLGRGQAMNTEAFF.

The rearrangement joins TRBV10-3 to TRBJ1-4; TRBD1 agrees at 10 bases. Trimming cost V 2 bases and J 5 bases; bases outside gene matches: 8. CDR3 length: 17 amino acids. Per germline, CDR1 ENHRY and CDR2 SYGVKD. The CDR3 DNA reads TGTGCCATCAGTGAGGTCGCGCCGGGACAGGGGAATGAAAAACTGTTTTTT. It specifies CAISEVAPGQGNEKLFF.

The V and J genes are TRBV4-3 and TRBJ1-1, with D hard to call. Trimming removed 1 base at V and 5 bases at J, with 8 bases between. The germline V gene has CDR1 LGHNA and CDR2 YSLEER. This CDR3 is built from 13 residues. CDR3 in DNA: TGCGCCAGCAGCCAAGCCCCGGGAACTGAAGCTTTCTTT. Protein product: CASSQAPGTEAFF.

The chain has TRBV5-1 and TRBJ2-5; D gene unclear. The ends were cut back, 4 bases at V and 2 bases at J, with 3 bases in the middle. The CDR3 covers 11 residues. The V gene's germline CDR1 is SGHRS and CDR2 YFSETQ. The CDR3 here is CASSRQETQYF. Here the CDR3 DNA reads TGCGCCAGCAGCCGTCAAGAGACCCAGTACTTC.